Presented here are 9 T cell receptor beta chains from one specimen sequenced in a study of OX40 agonist ivuxolimab in advanced cancers. Repertoires were generated with immunoSEQ multiplex PCR, while TCRdb's copy carries only in-frame clones and drops some. This table has fewer than 70,000 clones, roughly 81% appearing once. The sequenced sample was CD4+ or CD8+ T cells sorted from blood, obtained in a trial of the OX40 agonist ivuxolimab. The receptors derive from an adult with an advanced solid tumor such as melanoma, head and neck, liver or kidney cancer.

This rearrangement joins TRBV19 to TRBJ1-3; D gene uncertain. Germline V CDR1 and CDR2: LNHDA, SQIVND (reference sequence). With 5 bases removed from V and 2 bases from J, the gap between germline ends came to 10 bases. This CDR3 comprises 14 residues. The CDR3 region is CASSSSVAGNTIYF. As DNA, the CDR3 is TGTGCCAGTAGTTCCAGCGTAGCTGGAAACACCATATATTTT.

V usage is TRBV30 and J usage is TRBJ1-2; D remains ambiguous. Trimming shortened V by 2 bases and J by 0 bases, and 13 bases separated the two germline ends. CDR3 size: 15 residues. CDR1 is GTSNPN, CDR2 SVGIG, per germline (reference sequence). CDR3 nucleotides: TGTGCCTGGAGTACCGCGGGAGGATCTAACTATGGCTACACCTTC. This translates into CAWSTAGGSNYGYTF.

The V gene is TRBV10-2, the J gene TRBJ2-3; TRBD2 agrees at 8 bases. Germline V gene lookup returns CDR1 WSHSY and CDR2 SAAADI. The junction had 10 bases not matched to a gene; V was cut back by 8 bases and J by 6 bases. The CDR3 consists of 14 residues. CDR3 sequence (DNA): TGCGCCAGCCCCCCGCGGGGGGCTGTGGATACGCAGTATTTT. It specifies CASPPRGAVDTQYF.

The rearrangement links TRBV18 to TRBJ1-1; no clear D gene. V gave up 2 bases and J gave up 1 base, with 5 bases separating them. Looked up from germline, CDR1 is KGHSH and CDR2 is LQKENI. The CDR3 has 13 amino acids. Here the CDR3 DNA reads TGTGCCAGCTCACCAGGACCGAACACTGAAGCTTTCTTT. Amino acids: CASSPGPNTEAFF.

The gene calls are TRBV29-1 and TRBJ2-2; 7 bases map to TRBD1. CDR1 is SQVTM and CDR2 is ANQGSEA in the germline V gene. CDR3 length: 12 amino acids. The DNA for the CDR3 is TGCACCACCCGAACAGGGGCCGGGGAGCTGTTTTTT. This sequence encodes CTTRTGAGELFF.

The V gene is TRBV6-5, the J gene TRBJ1-1; no firm D call. Per germline, CDR1 MNHEY and CDR2 SVGAGI. The V end lost 7 bases, the J end lost 4 bases, and 10 bases lay between the germline ends. This CDR3 has 12 residues. The CDR3 sequence: CASTGGLTEAFF. The CDR3 DNA reads TGTGCCAGCACTGGTGGCCTCACTGAAGCTTTCTTT.

This rearrangement joins TRBV11-2 to TRBJ2-3; D not resolved. CDR1 SGHAT and CDR2 FQNNGV come from the germline V gene. This CDR3 has 14 residues. Trimming took off 2 bases at V and 4 bases at J, with 10 bases between the two ends. The CDR3 DNA sequence: TGTGCCAGCAGCTTACTCATCAGCGCAGATACGCAGTATTTT. It encodes CASSLLISADTQYF.

This chain joins TRBV4-2 and TRBJ1-2, with a tentative D call TRBD1 (5 bases). The V and J ends lost 3 bases and 1 base respectively, with 6 bases between them. This CDR3 has 13 amino acids. Per the germline V gene, CDR1 is LGHNA and CDR2 is YNFKEQ. The CDR3 spells CASSQGDNYGYTF. The DNA for the CDR3 is TGTGCCAGCAGCCAGGGGGATAACTATGGCTACACCTTC.

Turning to this clone: Other nucleotide sequences in the sample specify the same CDR3. The chain is built from TRBV18 and TRBJ1-1; D is perhaps TRBD1 (5 bases). Trimming took 3 bases from V and 1 from J, leaving 9 bases between them. This CDR3 is built from 14 residues. The germline V gene has CDR1 KGHSH and CDR2 LQKENI. CDR3 sequence reads: CASSPGTGNTEAFF. CDR3 DNA: TGTGCCAGCTCACCCGGGACGGGGAACACTGAAGCTTTCTTT.